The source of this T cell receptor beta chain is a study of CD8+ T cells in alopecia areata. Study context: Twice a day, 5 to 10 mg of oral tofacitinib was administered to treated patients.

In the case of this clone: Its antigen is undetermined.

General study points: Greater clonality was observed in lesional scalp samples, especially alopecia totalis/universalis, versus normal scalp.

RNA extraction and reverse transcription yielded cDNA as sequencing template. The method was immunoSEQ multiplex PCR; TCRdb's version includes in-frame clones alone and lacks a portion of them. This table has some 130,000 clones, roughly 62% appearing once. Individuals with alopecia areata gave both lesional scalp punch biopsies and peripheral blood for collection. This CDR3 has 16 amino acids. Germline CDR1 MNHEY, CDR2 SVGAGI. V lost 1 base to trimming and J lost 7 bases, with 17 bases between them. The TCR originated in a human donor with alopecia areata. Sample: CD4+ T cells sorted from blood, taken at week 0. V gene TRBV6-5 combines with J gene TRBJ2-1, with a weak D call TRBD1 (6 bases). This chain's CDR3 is CASSYWGPNPWNEQFF. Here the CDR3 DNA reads TGTGCCAGCAGTTACTGGGGGCCTAACCCTTGGAATGAGCAGTTCTTC.